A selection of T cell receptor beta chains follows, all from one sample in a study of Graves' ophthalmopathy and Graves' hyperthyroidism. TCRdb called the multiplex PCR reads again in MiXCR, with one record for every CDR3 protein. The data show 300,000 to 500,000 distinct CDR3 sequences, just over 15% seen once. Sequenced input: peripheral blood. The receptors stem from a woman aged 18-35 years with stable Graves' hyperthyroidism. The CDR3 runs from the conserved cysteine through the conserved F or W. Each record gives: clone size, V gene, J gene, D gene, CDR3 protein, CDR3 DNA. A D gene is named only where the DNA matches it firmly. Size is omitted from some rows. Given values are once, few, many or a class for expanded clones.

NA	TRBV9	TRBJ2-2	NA	CASSVSSEAGELFF	TGTGCCAGCAGCGTCTCTAGCGAGGCCGGGGAGCTGTTTTTT
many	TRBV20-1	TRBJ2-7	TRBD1	CSARDRTGGDEQYF	TGCAGTGCTAGAGACAGGACAGGGGGCGACGAGCAGTACTTC
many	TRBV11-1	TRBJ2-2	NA	CASSGTNTGELFF	TGTGCCAGCAGCGGAACGAACACCGGGGAGCTGTTTTTT
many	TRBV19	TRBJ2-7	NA	CASKRGGSYEQYF	TGTGCCAGTAAGAGAGGGGGTTCCTACGAGCAGTACTTC
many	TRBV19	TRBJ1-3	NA	CASSVGIGNTIYF	TGTGCCAGTAGTGTCGGGATTGGAAACACCATATATTTT
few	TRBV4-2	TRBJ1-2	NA	CASSQDLETSYGYTF	TGTGCCAGCAGCCAAGATCTAGAGACATCCTATGGCTACACCTTC
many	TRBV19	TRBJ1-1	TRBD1	CASRGDRGRADTEAFF	TGTGCCAGTAGAGGAGACAGGGGGCGCGCGGACACTGAAGCTTTCTTT
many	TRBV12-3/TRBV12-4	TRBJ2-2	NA	CASRPGAGPGELFF	TGTGCCAGCAGACCTGGTGCGGGGCCTGGGGAGCTGTTTTTT
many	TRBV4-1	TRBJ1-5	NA	CASSQEWAQGGNQPQHF	TGCGCCAGCAGCCAAGAGTGGGCACAGGGAGGCAATCAGCCCCAGCATTTT
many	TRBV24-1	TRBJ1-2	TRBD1	CATSGGPGQGGYGYTF	TGTGCCACCAGTGGAGGGCCAGGACAGGGAGGCTATGGCTACACCTTC
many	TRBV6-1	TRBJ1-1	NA	CASSKTGLNTEAFF	TGTGCCAGCAGTAAAACAGGCTTGAACACTGAAGCTTTCTTT
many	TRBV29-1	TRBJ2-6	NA	CSVEDTGPSSGANVLTF	TGCAGCGTTGAGGACACGGGGCCCAGCTCTGGGGCCAACGTCCTGACTTTC
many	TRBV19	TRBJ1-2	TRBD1	CASSGRDRVWNGYTF	TGTGCCAGTAGTGGCCGGGACAGGGTTTGGAATGGCTACACCTTC
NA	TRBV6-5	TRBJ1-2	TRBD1	CASSYLAIGQGYYTF	TGTGCCAGCAGTTACTTAGCCATTGGACAGGGGTACTACACCTTC
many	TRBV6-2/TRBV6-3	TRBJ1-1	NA	CASGYRFRNTEAFF	TGTGCCAGCGGCTACAGGTTCCGGAACACTGAAGCTTTCTTT
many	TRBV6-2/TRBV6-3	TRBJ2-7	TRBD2	CASSGLADRSSYEQYF	TGTGCCAGCAGTGGACTAGCGGATCGGAGCTCCTACGAGCAGTACTTC
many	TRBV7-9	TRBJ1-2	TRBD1	CASSRGQGGYTF	TGTGCCAGCAGCCGAGGACAGGGAGGCTACACCTTC
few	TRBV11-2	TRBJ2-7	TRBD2	CASSPQRESGRYEQYF	TGTGCCAGCAGCCCTCAGCGGGAGAGTGGGAGGTACGAGCAGTACTTC
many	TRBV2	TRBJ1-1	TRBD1	CASSPRTGTETFF	TGTGCCAGCAGTCCCCGGACAGGCACTGAAACTTTCTTT
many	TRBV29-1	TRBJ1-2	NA	CSVEVWLGDGFLYGYTF	TGCAGCGTTGAAGTTTGGTTAGGGGACGGATTTCTCTATGGCTACACCTTC
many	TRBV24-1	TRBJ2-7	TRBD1	CATSDPNTGGDSYEQYF	TGTGCCACCAGTGACCCCAATACAGGGGGCGACTCCTACGAGCAGTACTTC
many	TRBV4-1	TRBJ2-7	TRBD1	CASSQEWTGVKHEQYF	TGCGCCAGCAGCCAAGAATGGACAGGGGTTAAACACGAGCAGTACTTC
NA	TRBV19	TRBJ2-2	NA	CASRIGGSGELFF	TGTGCCAGTAGGATCGGGGGTTCCGGGGAGCTGTTTTTT
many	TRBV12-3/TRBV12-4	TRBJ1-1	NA	CASSFNGGSEAFF	TGTGCCAGCAGTTTTAATGGGGGCAGTGAAGCTTTCTTT
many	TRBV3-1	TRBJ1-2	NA	CASSQGDALFGYTF	TGTGCCAGCAGCCAAGGAGACGCCTTATTTGGCTACACCTTC
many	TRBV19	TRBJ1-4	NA	CASRGTPGATNEKLFF	TGTGCCAGTCGCGGGACACCCGGTGCAACTAATGAAAAACTGTTTTTT
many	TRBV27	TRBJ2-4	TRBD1	CASRGTGVDIQYF	TGTGCCAGCAGGGGGACAGGAGTGGACATTCAGTACTTC
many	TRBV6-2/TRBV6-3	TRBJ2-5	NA	CASSYQYRRTRRRTQYF	TGTGCCAGCAGTTACCAATACCGACGGACGAGAAGGCGGACCCAGTACTTC
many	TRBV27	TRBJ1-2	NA	CASSLSYRSGYGYTF	TGTGCCAGCAGTTTATCCTATCGGAGCGGCTATGGCTACACCTTC
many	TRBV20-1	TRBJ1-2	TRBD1	CSAVPGQRRGYGYTF	TGCAGTGCAGTGCCGGGACAGCGCAGAGGGTATGGCTACACCTTC
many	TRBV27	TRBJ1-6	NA	CASSFRGSPPLHF	TGTGCCAGCAGTTTTAGGGGATCCCCACCCCTCCACTTT
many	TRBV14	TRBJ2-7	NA	CASSQKASTGYSYEQYF	TGTGCCAGCAGCCAAAAGGCCTCGACGGGTTACTCCTACGAGCAGTACTTC
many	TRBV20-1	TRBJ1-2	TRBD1	CSALVRDSTGYTF	TGCAGTGCCCTAGTCCGGGACAGTACGGGCTACACCTTC